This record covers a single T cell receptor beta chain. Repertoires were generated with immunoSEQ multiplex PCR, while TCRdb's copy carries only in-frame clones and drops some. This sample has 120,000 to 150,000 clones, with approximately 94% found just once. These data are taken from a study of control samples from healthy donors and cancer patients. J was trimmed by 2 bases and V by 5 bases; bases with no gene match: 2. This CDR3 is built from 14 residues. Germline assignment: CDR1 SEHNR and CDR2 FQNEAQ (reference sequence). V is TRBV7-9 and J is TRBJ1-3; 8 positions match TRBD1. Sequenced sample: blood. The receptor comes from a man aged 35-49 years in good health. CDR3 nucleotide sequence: TGTGCCAGCAGCCCGGACAGGGCTGGAAACACCATATATTTT. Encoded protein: CASSPDRAGNTIYF. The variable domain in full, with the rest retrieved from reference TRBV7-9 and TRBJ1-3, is DTGVSQNPRHKITKRGQNVTFRCDPISEHNRLYWYRQTLGQGPEFLTYFQNEAQLEKSRLLSDRFSAERPKGSFSTLEIQRTEQGDSAMYLCASSPDRAGNTIYFGEGSWLTVV.